This T cell receptor beta chain was identified during a study of T cell changes during pregnancy in multiple sclerosis. The protocol was immunoSEQ multiplex PCR, while the TCRdb copy is restricted to in-frame clones and leaves out a portion. The data hold about 67,000 clones, with more than 90% observed a single time. The germline V gene encodes CDR1 MNHEY and CDR2 SVGAGI. The germline V and J ends were trimmed by 4 bases and 0 bases, with 9 bases remaining between them. The CDR3 totals 14 residues. The V call is TRBV6-5, the J call TRBJ1-1, with D perhaps matching TRBD1 (6 bases). Specimen: peripheral blood, collected in the first trimester of pregnancy. The receptor's source is a female donor with multiple sclerosis, enrolled in a pregnancy study. CDR3 sequence: CASSLDRVNTEAFF. In DNA form, the CDR3 reads TGTGCCAGCAGTTTGGACAGAGTGAACACTGAAGCTTTCTTT.